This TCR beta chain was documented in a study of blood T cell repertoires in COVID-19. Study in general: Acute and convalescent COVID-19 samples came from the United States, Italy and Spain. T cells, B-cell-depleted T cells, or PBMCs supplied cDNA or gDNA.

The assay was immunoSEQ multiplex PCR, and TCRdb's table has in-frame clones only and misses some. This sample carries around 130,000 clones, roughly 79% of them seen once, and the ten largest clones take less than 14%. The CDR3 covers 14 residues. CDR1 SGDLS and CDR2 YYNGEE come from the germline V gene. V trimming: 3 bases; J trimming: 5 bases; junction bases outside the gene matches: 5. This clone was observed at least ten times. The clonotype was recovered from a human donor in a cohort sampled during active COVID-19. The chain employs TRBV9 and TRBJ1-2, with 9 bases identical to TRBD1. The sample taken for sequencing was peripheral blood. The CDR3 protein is CASSAGDRGYGYTF. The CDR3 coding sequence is TGTGCCAGCAGCGCTGGAGACAGGGGGTATGGCTACACCTTC.